This TCR beta chain was identified during a study of T cells expressing NK-cell markers. The overall study: Eight donors were sequenced, seven testing HCMV-seropositive and one testing seronegative.

With UMIs, 5'RACE template switching was used to make TCR beta cDNA. With the 5' RACE reads reprocessed, TCRdb shows one record per CDR3 protein and no DNA. Its clone listing holds some 300,000 distinct CDR3 sequences. With respect to this clonotype: No antigen is known for it.

Study findings and constraints: These clonotypes, the leaders elsewhere, also led the CD3+CD56-NKG2C+ fraction in a handful of donors.

The CDR3 totals 17 residues. The sample taken for sequencing was blood T cells: a sorted CD56 or NKG2C T cell subset, CD4+ or CD8+ T cells, or bulk PBMC T cells (not recorded which). This rearrangement joins TRBV12-3 or TRBV12-4 to TRBJ2-1. The TCR was taken from a man between 18 and 29 years old in good health. The CDR3 reads CASSLSASGSSYNEQFF.